This entry is about one T cell receptor (beta chain). Repertoires were generated with immunoSEQ multiplex PCR, while TCRdb's copy carries only in-frame clones and drops some. Among tens of thousands of clones listed, 85% to 95% were seen once. This sample is part of a study of T cell changes during pregnancy in multiple sclerosis. Germline CDR1 is SGHVS and CDR2 is FQNEAQ. V lost 5 bases to trimming and J lost 6 bases; unmatched junction nucleotides: 6. CDR3 length: 14 amino acids. The sequence came from a female donor with multiple sclerosis, enrolled in a pregnancy study. This specimen was peripheral blood, taken after pregnancy. The chain combines TRBV7-8 with TRBJ2-4; 8 nucleotides align to TRBD2. CDR3 region: CASSPGGGLNIQYF. The DNA of the CDR3 is TGTGCCAGCAGCCCGGGGGGGGGTTTAAACATTCAGTACTTC.